This is a list of T cell receptor beta chains from one sample in a study of cytomegalovirus exposure and HLA in healthy donors. Assay: immunoSEQ multiplex PCR; the TCRdb copy retains only in-frame clones and omits some. The repertoire consists of 100,000 to 150,000 clones, with 83% occurring once and the leading ten covering 15% to 20%. Source material: PBMCs. These receptors were obtained from a man aged 18 to 29 in good health and CMV-seropositive. Each CDR3 is given with its conserved first and last residue. Each record gives: J gene, D gene, clone size, V gene, CDR3 DNA, CDR3 protein. A D gene is named only where the DNA matches it firmly. The listing skips clone size in some rows; elsewhere it reads once, few, many or a size class.

>TRBJ2-2|.|.|TRBV9
TGTGCCAGCAGCCCAAGGAGGGGCGGGAACACCGGGGAGCTGTTTTTT
CASSPRRGGNTGELFF
>TRBJ2-7|.|.|TRBV5-8
TGTGCCAGCAGCCCAGACAGGTTCCCCTACGAGCAGTACTTC
CASSPDRFPYEQYF
>TRBJ1-3|.|.|TRBV2
TGTGCCAGCAGTGAAGAAGGGAGCACCATATATTTT
CASSEEGSTIYF
>TRBJ2-7|TRBD2|.|TRBV19
TGTGCCAGTAGTGCCGGGGGGTACTCCTACGAGCAGTACTTC
CASSAGGYSYEQYF
>TRBJ2-5|TRBD2|.|TRBV5-1
TGCGCCAGCAGCTTAACTAGCGGGGGCCACCAAGAGACCCAGTACTTC
CASSLTSGGHQETQYF
>TRBJ2-3|.|.|TRBV30
TGTGCCTGGTGGCTCGACACAGATACGCAGTATTTT
CAWWLDTDTQYF
>TRBJ2-7|TRBD1|.|TRBV7-4
TGTGCCAGCAGCTCCCCCGGTCCGGACAGGGGATGCCACGAGCAGTACTTC
CASSSPGPDRGCHEQYF
>TRBJ1-6|.|.|TRBV30
TGTGCCTCAGCCGCGCCAGGGAAAGATAATTCACCCCTCCACTTT
CASAAPGKDNSPLHF
>TRBJ2-5|.|.|TRBV6-1
TGTGCCAGCAGTGGCCAGGGTGGAGAGACCCAGTACTTC
CASSGQGGETQYF
>TRBJ2-3|TRBD1|.|TRBV6-1
TGTGCCGGGGGACAGGGGGTACCAGATACGCAGTATTTT
CAGGQGVPDTQYF
>TRBJ2-1|TRBD1|.|TRBV9
TGTGCCAGCAGCGTGACAGGGTTGACCTACAATGAGCAGTTCTTC
CASSVTGLTYNEQFF
>TRBJ2-2|.|.|TRBV19
TGTGCCAGTAACATAGGTGCGGGGTACACCGGGGAGCTGTTTTTT
CASNIGAGYTGELFF
>TRBJ1-4|TRBD1|.|TRBV4-1
TGCGCCAGCAGCCAAGTCCCGGGATCCGGGACAGGGGGGCAAAAACTGTTTTTT
CASSQVPGSGTGGQKLFF
>TRBJ2-7|TRBD1|.|TRBV5-1
TGCGCCAGCAGCGCCCGGGACAGAGCCTACGAGCAGTACTTC
CASSARDRAYEQYF
>TRBJ1-1|.|.|TRBV25-1
TGTGCCAGCAGGACAAAGGGGTCTAACACTGAAGCTTTCTTT
CASRTKGSNTEAFF
>TRBJ2-1|.|.|TRBV7-3
TGTGCCAGCAGCTTGAACCTCCGGGACTTCGGGCGGAATGAGCAGTTCTTC
CASSLNLRDFGRNEQFF
>TRBJ2-2|TRBD2|.|TRBV4-1
TGCGCCAGCAGCCCTCTAGCGGGGGACGCCGGGGAGCTGTTTTTT
CASSPLAGDAGELFF
>TRBJ1-2|.|.|TRBV14
TGTGCCAGCAGCCTAAACCCCCCCAGGGGAGACTATGGCTACACCTTC
CASSLNPPRGDYGYTF
>TRBJ1-1|TRBD1|.|TRBV30
TGTGCCTGGTTGAGACTGGACAGGGAGAGGACTGAAGCTTTCTTT
CAWLRLDRERTEAFF
>TRBJ2-5|.|.|TRBV4-1
TGCGCCAGCAGCTCCGAGGGTACGGAGACCCAGTACTTC
CASSSEGTETQYF
>TRBJ2-2|TRBD1|.|TRBV7-3
TGTGCCAGCAGCTTATGGGGGACAGGGAACACCGGGGAGCTGTTTTTT
CASSLWGTGNTGELFF
>TRBJ2-2|.|.|TRBV27
TGTGCCAGCAGTTTACAGGGGCGATACACCGGGGAGCTGTTTTTT
CASSLQGRYTGELFF
>TRBJ1-3|.|.|TRBV18
TGTGCCAGCTCACCACAAAGCTTTCTCGGGGTCTCTGGAAACACCATATATTTT
CASSPQSFLGVSGNTIYF
>TRBJ2-1|.|.|TRBV7-8
TGTGCCAGCAGCTTAGGCAGAAACAATGAGCAGTTCTTC
CASSLGRNNEQFF
>TRBJ1-1|.|.|TRBV7-9
TGTGCCAGCAGCTTATCTCGAGGGGGGAACACTGAAGCTTTCTTT
CASSLSRGGNTEAFF
>TRBJ1-1|TRBD1|.|TRBV7-3
TGTGCCAGCAGCCCCCAAGCAGGGGGGAACACTGAAGCTTTCTTT
CASSPQAGGNTEAFF
>TRBJ2-1|.|few|TRBV5-4
TGTGCCAGCAGCCTGGGGGGTCAGGGGTACAATGAGCAGTTCTTC
CASSLGGQGYNEQFF
>TRBJ1-2|.|.|TRBV27
TGTGCCAGCAGTCACGGAGTTAACTATGGCTACACCTTC
CASSHGVNYGYTF
>TRBJ2-2|.|.|TRBV4-1
TGCGCCAGCAGCCAAGTTCCTGCGACGGGGGCGAACACCGGGGAGCTGTTTTTT
CASSQVPATGANTGELFF
>TRBJ1-5|TRBD1|once|TRBV19
TGTGCCAGTAGTATTTGGGACAGGAGCCCCAATCAGCCCCAGCATTTT
CASSIWDRSPNQPQHF
>TRBJ2-7|.|.|TRBV4-2
TGTGCCAGCAGCCAAGACATCACGGACTATCCCCACGAGCAGTACTTC
CASSQDITDYPHEQYF
>TRBJ2-7|TRBD1|.|TRBV10-3
TGTGCCATCAGTGTTTCTCCGGGACAGGGAGGAGCCGAGCAGTACTTC
CAISVSPGQGGAEQYF
>TRBJ2-7|.|.|TRBV6-1
TGTGCCAGCAGTGAAGCGCAGGGGTTGAGGGAGCAGTACTTC
CASSEAQGLREQYF
>TRBJ1-2|.|.|TRBV28
TGTGCCAGCACCCTGGAGGGCCCCACAGGATTCGGCTACACCTTC
CASTLEGPTGFGYTF
>TRBJ2-1|.|.|TRBV6-6
TGTGCCAGCAGTTACCAGGCTGCCATTAGGAATGAGCAGTTCTTC
CASSYQAAIRNEQFF
>TRBJ2-5|.|.|TRBV4-2
TGTGCCAGCAGCCAAGCGAAGGGGGCGGGGGAGACCCAGTACTTC
CASSQAKGAGETQYF
>TRBJ2-7|.|.|TRBV7-6
TGTGCCAGCAGCTTAGAAGTGGGCTACGAGCAGTACTTC
CASSLEVGYEQYF
>TRBJ2-2|TRBD1|.|TRBV5-1
TGCGCCAGCAGCTTGGAAGGGACAGGGAGCGCCGGGGAGCTGTTTTTT
CASSLEGTGSAGELFF
>TRBJ2-6|TRBD2|.|TRBV5-5
TGTGCCAGCAGCTTAGGCTCCGCGGGGGTCATCTCTGGGGCCAACGTCCTGACTTTC
CASSLGSAGVISGANVLTF
>TRBJ1-4|TRBD1|.|TRBV5-5
TGTGCCAGCAGCCCAGTCAGGGGGACAACTAATGAAAAACTGTTTTTT
CASSPVRGTTNEKLFF
>TRBJ1-3|.|.|TRBV11-2
TGTGCCAGCAGCCCCCAGGTGGGAAACACCATATATTTT
CASSPQVGNTIYF
>TRBJ1-4|.|few|TRBV6-1
TGTGCCAGCAGTTATCAGGCGCTACTGTTTTTT
CASSYQALLFF
>TRBJ1-2|TRBD1|few|TRBV10-3
TGTGCCATCAGACCACAGGGGGCAGAAGGCTACACCTTC
CAIRPQGAEGYTF
>TRBJ1-4|.|.|TRBV9
TGTGCCAGCAGCGTCGATGCAGGGGAAAAACTGTTTTTT
CASSVDAGEKLFF
>TRBJ2-1|.|.|TRBV10-1
TGCGCCAGCACGTACAATGAGCAGTTCTTC
CASTYNEQFF